Shown below are 14 T cell receptor beta chains from a single sample sequenced in a study of Graves' ophthalmopathy and Graves' hyperthyroidism. RNA transcripts provided the template for amplifying TCR beta CDR3 regions. The library came from an HTBI-primed first-round RT-PCR and a second-round multiplex PCR. TCRdb reprocessed the multiplex PCR reads with MiXCR, giving one entry per CDR3 protein. The sample includes about 380,000 distinct CDR3 sequences, 15% to 17% of them seen just once. The sample taken for sequencing was peripheral blood. The source of these receptors is a woman in her late teens or twenties with stable Graves' hyperthyroidism.

The V gene is TRBV6-5, the J gene TRBJ1-5; D uncertain. V shed 5 bases and J shed 0 bases, with 8 bases lying between them. CDR1 is MNHEY, CDR2 SVGAGI, per germline. The CDR3 totals 14 residues. The CDR3 loop is CASSIDNSNQPQHF. CDR3 nucleotides: TGTGCCAGCAGTATCGACAATAGCAATCAGCCCCAGCATTTT.

This clonotype was detected many times. This chain connects TRBV24-1 to TRBJ2-5; 7 bases are a match to TRBD1. The CDR3 has 14 residues. Germline V lookup: CDR1 KGHDR, CDR2 SFDVKD. The V and J ends lost 6 bases and 3 bases, in that order; junction bases with no gene match: 6. CDR3 sequence (DNA): TGTGCCACCAGTACGAAGGGGGCGAAAGAGACCCAGTACTTC. Its translation is CATSTKGAKETQYF.

V gene TRBV7-9 combines with J gene TRBJ1-2, with a possible D match to TRBD1 (5 bases). Germline lookup yields CDR1 SEHNR and CDR2 FQNEAQ (reference sequence). V dropped 5 bases and J dropped 4 bases, with 14 bases sitting between them. The CDR3 has 14 residues. CDR3 residues: CASSLSGDAYGYTF. The CDR3 nucleotides are TGTGCCAGCAGCCTTTCGGGGGACGCCTATGGCTACACCTTC.

This clonotype was observed a single time. The rearrangement uses TRBV4-1 and TRBJ2-7; 13 bases align to TRBD2. Germline V gene sequence: CDR1 MGHRA, CDR2 YSYEKL. CDR3 length: 15 residues. With 4 bases clipped from V and 6 bases from J, the junction kept 6 bases outside the gene matches. The CDR3 region is CASSPLGLAGVEQYF. CDR3 nucleotides: TGCGCCAGCAGCCCCCTCGGACTAGCGGGGGTCGAGCAGTACTTC.

The chain recombines TRBV6-2 or TRBV6-3 with TRBJ2-5; 8 bases align to TRBD2. CDR3 length: 13 residues. Per germline, CDR1 MNHEY and CDR2 SVGEGT. V shed 8 bases and J 4 bases; nucleotides not matched to a gene: 6. The CDR3 protein is CASGGGPGETQYF. CDR3 sequence (DNA): TGTGCCAGCGGCGGGGGGCCGGGAGAGACCCAGTACTTC.

This clonotype appeared many times. J is TRBJ2-7 and V is TRBV12-3 or TRBV12-4; D possibly uses TRBD1 or TRBD2 (6 bases each). There are 13 residues in the CDR3. Trimming took off 7 bases at V and 0 bases at J, with 10 bases between the two ends. The chain's CDR3 is CASKGGTSYEQYF. For the CDR3, the DNA is TGTGCCAGCAAAGGGGGGACCTCCTACGAGCAGTACTTC.

The J gene is TRBJ2-7, the V gene TRBV4-2; the D is unclear. The CDR3 extends over 15 amino acids. The germline V gene encodes CDR1 LGHNA and CDR2 YNFKEQ. Trimming shortened V by 0 bases and J by 5 bases, and 14 bases separated the two germline ends. CDR3 protein: CASSQEKGSGHEQYF. In DNA form, the CDR3 reads TGTGCCAGCAGCCAAGAGAAGGGCTCGGGTCACGAGCAGTACTTC.

Many counts were recorded for this clonotype. The rearrangement uses TRBV20-1 and TRBJ2-5; D not resolved. The V and J ends lost 6 bases and 5 bases respectively, with 16 bases between them. There are 13 residues in the CDR3. Germline CDR1 and CDR2: DFQATT and SNEGSKA (reference sequence). CDR3 sequence (DNA): TGCAGTGCCACGGGCCCCGCAGAGGAGACCCAGTACTTC. Encoded protein: CSATGPAEETQYF.

Ten or more counts support this clonotype. At one of its ends the junction is not consistent with the germline gene, which may arise from a read error. The J gene is TRBJ1-6, the V gene TRBV12-3 or TRBV12-4; D call uncertain. The CDR3 runs to 11 residues. CDR3 sequence reads: CASTLGHSLHF. The CDR3 DNA follows: TGTGCCAGCACTTTAGGGCATTCCCTCCACTTT.

This clonotype has ten or more counts. J is TRBJ1-1 and V is TRBV7-9; TRBD1 matches at 10 bases. V lost 5 bases and J lost 1; bases outside the gene matches: 16. The CDR3 is 19 amino acids. The germline CDR1 and CDR2 sequences are SEHNR and FQNEAQ (reference sequence). The CDR3: CASSTQTTGGRSGNTEAFF. In nucleotides, the CDR3 is TGTGCCAGCAGCACCCAGACGACAGGGGGCCGGAGTGGGAACACTGAAGCTTTCTTT.

This clonotype has at least ten counts. The rearrangement links TRBV12-3 or TRBV12-4 to TRBJ2-2; the D is unclear. The length of the CDR3 is 15 residues. The V end was cut by 1 base, the J end by 4 bases, with 10 bases between. CDR3 sequence: CASSLVLRVTGELFF. The DNA for the CDR3 is TGTGCCAGCAGTTTAGTCCTTAGGGTCACCGGGGAGCTGTTTTTT.

There are many counts of this clonotype. The chain recombines TRBV28 with TRBJ2-5; D possibly uses TRBD1 or TRBD2 (6 bases each). Germline values: CDR1 MDHEN, CDR2 SYDVKM. Trimming removed 1 base from V and 1 base from J, with 13 bases in between. This CDR3 is 16 amino acids long. The CDR3 nucleotides read TGTGCCAGCAGTTTATACCCAGGGGAGGTCCAAGAGACCCAGTACTTC. Residues: CASSLYPGEVQETQYF. Combining the CDR3 with reference TRBV28 and TRBJ2-5 gives the whole variable domain DVKVTQSSRYLVKRTGEKVFLECVQDMDHENMFWYRQDPGLGLRLIYFSYDVKMKEKGDIPEGYSVSREKKERFSLILESASTNQTSMYLCASSLYPGEVQETQYFGPGTRLLVL.

This chain joins TRBV20-1 and TRBJ2-2; weak D call: TRBD1 (7 bases). The CDR3 covers 14 residues. Trimming cost V 3 bases and J 4 bases, with 12 bases left between them. Germline CDR1 reads DFQATT; CDR2 reads SNEGSKA (reference sequence). The CDR3 loop reads CSASSRGATGELFF. The CDR3 DNA sequence: TGCAGTGCTAGTTCCAGGGGGGCCACCGGGGAGCTGTTTTTT.

This rearrangement joins TRBV30 to TRBJ1-2, with D perhaps TRBD1 (5 bases). The CDR3 is made up of 13 amino acids. Trimming left V 0 bases short and J 7 bases short, with 12 bases between. CDR1 and CDR2 from the germline V gene are GTSNPN and SVGIG (reference sequence). CDR3 protein: CAWSVWGYLGYTF. As DNA, the CDR3 is TGTGCCTGGAGTGTGTGGGGGTATCTTGGCTACACCTTC.